Here is one T cell receptor (beta chain) with its context. The data originate from a study of blood T cell repertoires in COVID-19. CDR3 length: 14 residues. The V and J ends lost 2 bases and 8 bases respectively, with 15 bases between them. Germline lookup yields CDR1 SGHTA and CDR2 FQGNSA. Per the authors' pipeline: Reference gene primer amplification gave nucleated cell count estimates. Assay: immunoSEQ multiplex PCR; the TCRdb copy retains only in-frame clones and omits some. That table gives V, J and clone size, and the DNA gave D and trimming. Among roughly 130,000 clones listed, less than 90% were seen once.

The sequenced sample was PBMCs or T cells enriched from blood (not recorded which). The chain has TRBV7-2 and TRBJ1-2, with D unresolved. This clonotype was sampled from a woman aged 45-65 years who had recovered from COVID-19. The CDR3 DNA reads as TGTGCCAGCAGCTTACCGCAGTTCAGAGGAGGCTACACCTTC. This translates into CASSLPQFRGGYTF.